Described below is a single T cell receptor (beta chain) sequence and its context. Antigen unknown. As for time point: persistent/refractory GD, antithyroid drugs over 5 years with positive TRAb. The TCR library was made from RNA that had been extracted from PBMCs in TRIzol. The entry originates in a study of regulatory T cells in long-lasting Graves disease. Study summary: Over-5-year antithyroid drug use with positive TSH receptor antibodies defined persistent Graves' disease in the study. Study conclusions and caveats: Newly diagnosed disease favored TRBV20-1 and TRBJ2-1 over persistent disease.

This CDR3 region has 14 residues. CDR1 LGHNT and CDR2 FRNRAP come from the germline V gene. Trimming stripped 6 bases from V and 1 base from J, with 12 bases between. Library construction for TCR beta used iRepertoire HTBI primers and Arm-PCR of CDR3 regions. TCRdb independently ran MiXCR on the multiplex PCR reads; one entry per CDR3 protein. The repertoire has hundreds of thousands of distinct CDR3 sequences, more than 20% of them found once; the top ten carry around 21%. The chain carries TRBV12-5 and TRBJ2-5; D gene ambiguous. This specimen consisted of peripheral blood mononuclear cells (PBMCs), obtained when the disease was refractory, from a patient treated with antithyroid drugs. This receptor was obtained from a female donor with Graves disease. The CDR3 loop reads CASGPDGIQETQYF. CDR3 sequence (DNA): TGTGCTAGTGGCCCGGACGGCATCCAAGAGACCCAGTACTTC.